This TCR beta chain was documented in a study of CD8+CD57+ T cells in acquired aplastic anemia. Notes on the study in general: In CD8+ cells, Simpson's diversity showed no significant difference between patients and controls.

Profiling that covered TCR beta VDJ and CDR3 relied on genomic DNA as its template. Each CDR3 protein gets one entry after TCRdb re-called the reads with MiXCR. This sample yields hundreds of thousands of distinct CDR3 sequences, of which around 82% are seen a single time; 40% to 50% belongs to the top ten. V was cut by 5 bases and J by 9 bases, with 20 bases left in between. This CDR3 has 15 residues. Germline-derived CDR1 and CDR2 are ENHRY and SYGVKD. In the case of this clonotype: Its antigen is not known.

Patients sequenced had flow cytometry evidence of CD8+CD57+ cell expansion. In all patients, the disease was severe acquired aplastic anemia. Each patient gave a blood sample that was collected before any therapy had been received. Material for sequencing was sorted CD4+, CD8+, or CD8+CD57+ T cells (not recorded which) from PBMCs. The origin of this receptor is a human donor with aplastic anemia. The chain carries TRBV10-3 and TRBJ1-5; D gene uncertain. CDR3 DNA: TGTGCCATCAGTCAGTGTTCCCTTAAAAAAATGCCCCAGCATTTT. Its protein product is CAISQCSLKKMPQHF.